A selection of T cell receptor beta chains follows, all from one sample in a study of T cells in Graves' hyperthyroidism and ophthalmopathy. Each CDR3 protein gets one entry after TCRdb re-called the multiplex PCR reads with MiXCR. Among about 360,000 distinct CDR3 sequences listed, roughly 25% were seen once. The sample comprised blood. These receptors were taken from a man aged 45 to 65 with Graves' hyperthyroidism. Both conserved end residues are part of each CDR3. Fields, in order: CDR3 length, clone size, J gene, D gene, V gene, CDR3 DNA, CDR3 protein. A D gene is named only where the DNA matches it firmly. Clone size is stated in some rows and not others, as once, few, many or a class when expanded.

length: 14
size: .
J: TRBJ2-2
D: .
V: TRBV28
DNA: TGTGCCAGCAGTCCCGGGACATTTACCGGGGACCTGTTTTTT
CDR3: CASSPGTFTGDLFF

length: 12
size: many
J: TRBJ2-3
D: .
V: TRBV27
DNA: TGTGCCAGCAGCGCCCCGACAGATACGCAGTATTTT
CDR3: CASSAPTDTQYF

length: 13
size: few
J: TRBJ1-2
D: .
V: TRBV6-1
DNA: TGTGCCACACTCGGACAGAACGTCTATGGCTACACCTTC
CDR3: CATLGQNVYGYTF

length: 14
size: few
J: TRBJ2-3
D: TRBD2
V: TRBV11-1
DNA: TGTGCCAGCAGCTTAGGACTAGCGGAAGATATGCAGTATTTT
CDR3: CASSLGLAEDMQYF

length: 17
size: few
J: TRBJ2-1
D: TRBD2
V: TRBV3-1
DNA: TGTGCCAGCAGCCAAACCCCCCCAGCGGGACGTAGCAATGAGCAGTTCTTC
CDR3: CASSQTPPAGRSNEQFF

length: 15
size: .
J: TRBJ2-2
D: TRBD1
V: TRBV11-3
DNA: TGTGCCAGCAGCCCACGACAGGGGCGGACCGGGGAGCTGTTTTTT
CDR3: CASSPRQGRTGELFF

length: 14
size: .
J: TRBJ2-7
D: .
V: TRBV6-2/TRBV6-3
DNA: TGTGCCAGCATTAGGGGCCTGAGCTCCTACGAGCAGTACTTC
CDR3: CASIRGLSSYEQYF

length: 16
size: .
J: TRBJ2-4
D: TRBD1
V: TRBV19
DNA: TGTGCCAGTACTGGCCGAACAGGGGGCGTCGGAAACATTCAGTACTTC
CDR3: CASTGRTGGVGNIQYF

length: 15
size: once
J: TRBJ2-7
D: .
V: TRBV15
DNA: TGTGCCACCAGCAGAGGGGGGCGGGACAATACGGAGCAGTACTTC
CDR3: CATSRGGRDNTEQYF

length: 13
size: .
J: TRBJ1-1
D: .
V: TRBV5-1
DNA: TGCGCCAGCAGCTTGGGATTTTCCACTGAAGCTTTCTTT
CDR3: CASSLGFSTEAFF

length: 13
size: .
J: TRBJ2-1
D: .
V: TRBV7-9
DNA: TGTGCCAGCAGCTTATATAGTTTTGATGAGCAGTTCTTC
CDR3: CASSLYSFDEQFF

length: 16
size: few
J: TRBJ2-7
D: TRBD1
V: TRBV11-2
DNA: TGTGCCAGCAACCTCAGTCCGGGACAGGCCGCCTACGAGCAGTACTTC
CDR3: CASNLSPGQAAYEQYF

length: 15
size: few
J: TRBJ2-7
D: TRBD1
V: TRBV28
DNA: TGTGCCAGCATACCCCACGGGACAGGGATCTACGAGCAGTACTTC
CDR3: CASIPHGTGIYEQYF

length: 13
size: few
J: TRBJ2-1
D: .
V: TRBV27
DNA: TGTGCCAGCAAGCGGACGATTGACAATGAGCAGTTCTTC
CDR3: CASKRTIDNEQFF

length: 19
size: many
J: TRBJ2-2
D: TRBD2
V: TRBV28
DNA: TGTGCCAGCAGTCTCCTGGGACTAGCGGGAGGTGTAAACACCGGGGAGCTGTTTTTT
CDR3: CASSLLGLAGGVNTGELFF

length: 13
size: .
J: TRBJ1-1
D: .
V: TRBV15
DNA: TGTGCCACCAGCTTTCATAGTGGCACTGAAGCTTTCTTT
CDR3: CATSFHSGTEAFF

length: 15
size: few
J: TRBJ2-5
D: .
V: TRBV5-6
DNA: TGTGCCAGCAGCTTGGGACAGATGGGGGGAGAGACCCAGTACTTC
CDR3: CASSLGQMGGETQYF

length: 14
size: .
J: TRBJ1-1
D: .
V: TRBV11-2
DNA: TGTGCCAGCAGCTCCTCTCAGGGATACGCTGAAGCTTTCTTT
CDR3: CASSSSQGYAEAFF

length: 15
size: many
J: TRBJ2-3
D: TRBD2
V: TRBV12-3/TRBV12-4
DNA: TGTGCCAGCAGTTGGGGACTAGCAGGGGGAGATACGCAGTATTTT
CDR3: CASSWGLAGGDTQYF

length: 13
size: few
J: TRBJ1-4
D: TRBD1
V: TRBV13
DNA: TGTGCCAGCAGCTTAACCTCAGGGGGAAAACTGTTTTTT
CDR3: CASSLTSGGKLFF

length: 15
size: few
J: TRBJ2-3
D: TRBD2
V: TRBV19
DNA: TGTGCCAGTAGGATGACTAGCGGCCCGGGAGATACGCAGTATTTT
CDR3: CASRMTSGPGDTQYF

length: 11
size: .
J: TRBJ2-7
D: .
V: TRBV20-1
DNA: TGCAGTGCCCGGACAGAGAACGAGCAGTACTTC
CDR3: CSARTENEQYF

length: 15
size: .
J: TRBJ1-2
D: .
V: TRBV30
DNA: TGTGCCTGGAGGTCGGCGTGGGCGTCGACCTATGGCTACACCTTC
CDR3: CAWRSAWASTYGYTF

length: 16
size: many
J: TRBJ2-3
D: TRBD2
V: TRBV27
DNA: TGTGCCAGCAGTCCTCGAGCGGGAGGCCTCACAGATACGCAGTATTTT
CDR3: CASSPRAGGLTDTQYF

length: 14
size: .
J: TRBJ1-1
D: .
V: TRBV14
DNA: TGTGCCAGCAGCCCTACAGGGTGGGACACTGAAGCTTTCTTT
CDR3: CASSPTGWDTEAFF

length: 15
size: many
J: TRBJ2-3
D: .
V: TRBV2
DNA: TGTGCCAGCAGTGAAAGGGCACCCCGGAGGGATACGCAGTATTTT
CDR3: CASSERAPRRDTQYF

length: 15
size: many
J: TRBJ1-6
D: .
V: TRBV5-1
DNA: TGCGCCAGCAGCCTCATGGACAGCAGCAATTCACCCCTCCACTTT
CDR3: CASSLMDSSNSPLHF

length: 17
size: few
J: TRBJ2-7
D: TRBD2
V: TRBV29-1
DNA: TGCAGCGTTGAAGTACTGACTAGCGGGAGCGAGTACGACGAGCAGTACTTC
CDR3: CSVEVLTSGSEYDEQYF

length: 13
size: .
J: TRBJ1-4
D: .
V: TRBV7-9
DNA: TGTGCCAGCAGCATCACCCTGAATGAAAAACTGTTTTTT
CDR3: CASSITLNEKLFF

length: 15
size: many
J: TRBJ2-1
D: .
V: TRBV9
DNA: TGTGCCAGCAGCGTAGGGTCAGACTACCAGGGTGAGCAGTTCTTC
CDR3: CASSVGSDYQGEQFF

length: 13
size: few
J: TRBJ1-6
D: .
V: TRBV12-3/TRBV12-4
DNA: TGTGCCAGCAGCGGGGATGGGATTTCACCCCTCCACTTT
CDR3: CASSGDGISPLHF

length: 12
size: .
J: TRBJ2-5
D: .
V: TRBV6-1
DNA: TGTGCCAGCCAGTGGTACCAAGAGACCCAGTACTTC
CDR3: CASQWYQETQYF

length: 15
size: many
J: TRBJ2-3
D: TRBD1
V: TRBV19
DNA: TGTGCCAGTAGTATCCGACAGGGGTTTACAGATACGCAGTATTTT
CDR3: CASSIRQGFTDTQYF

length: 15
size: many
J: TRBJ2-3
D: .
V: TRBV7-9
DNA: TGTGCCAGCAGCGACACCGGGACTAGCACAGATACGCAGTATTTT
CDR3: CASSDTGTSTDTQYF

length: 13
size: few
J: TRBJ1-5
D: .
V: TRBV5-1
DNA: TGCGCCAGCAGTCCCGACGGGGAAGGGCCCCAGCATTTT
CDR3: CASSPDGEGPQHF

length: 13
size: .
J: TRBJ2-1
D: .
V: TRBV7-2
DNA: TGTGCCAGCAGTTTTGGGGAGGACGATGAGCAGTTCTTC
CDR3: CASSFGEDDEQFF

length: 14
size: .
J: TRBJ2-3
D: .
V: TRBV6-5
DNA: TGTGCCAGCAGTTTTTTTGCTAGCACAGATACGCAGTATTTT
CDR3: CASSFFASTDTQYF

length: 17
size: few
J: TRBJ2-5
D: .
V: TRBV7-2
DNA: TGTGCCAGCAGCACAAGTCGGGACATCCTACTCGGGGGGACCCAGTACTTC
CDR3: CASSTSRDILLGGTQYF

length: 14
size: many
J: TRBJ2-7
D: TRBD1
V: TRBV6-1
DNA: TGTGCCAGCAGTGAATGGGACAGGGTAGACGAGCAGTACTTC
CDR3: CASSEWDRVDEQYF

length: 13
size: .
J: TRBJ2-3
D: TRBD2
V: TRBV19
DNA: TGTGCCAGTAGTAAGACTAGCCCAGATACGCAGTATTTT
CDR3: CASSKTSPDTQYF

length: 15
size: many
J: TRBJ2-1
D: .
V: TRBV11-2
DNA: TGTGCCAGCAGCTTAGTGGCACTAGGTATTGATGAGCAGTTCTTC
CDR3: CASSLVALGIDEQFF

length: 16
size: once
J: TRBJ1-2
D: .
V: TRBV4-2
DNA: TGTGCCAGCAGCCAAGACCGATCAGGGGCTAACTATGGCTACACCTTC
CDR3: CASSQDRSGANYGYTF

length: 16
size: few
J: TRBJ2-1
D: TRBD2
V: TRBV4-1
DNA: TGCGCCAGCAGCCAAGAGGCTAGCGGGAGAGCCAGGGAGCAGTTCTTC
CDR3: CASSQEASGRAREQFF

length: 14
size: .
J: TRBJ2-2
D: TRBD1
V: TRBV6-9
DNA: TGTGCCAGCAGTTACTTCAGGGGGCCCGGGGAGCTGTTTTTT
CDR3: CASSYFRGPGELFF

length: 16
size: few
J: TRBJ2-1
D: .
V: TRBV11-3
DNA: TGTGCCAGCAGCTTAGTTCGGGTACCTTTTAACAATGAGCAGTTCTTC
CDR3: CASSLVRVPFNNEQFF

length: 11
size: few
J: TRBJ1-2
D: .
V: TRBV24-1
DNA: TGTGCCACCAGTGATTTACATGGCTACACCTTC
CDR3: CATSDLHGYTF

length: 13
size: .
J: TRBJ1-2
D: .
V: TRBV6-1
DNA: TGTGCCAGCAGCCTCCGAGAGAGGGGTGGCTACACCTTC
CDR3: CASSLRERGGYTF

length: 15
size: .
J: TRBJ2-5
D: TRBD2
V: TRBV20-1
DNA: TGCAGTGCTAGACAACTAGCGGGCCACCAAGAGACCCAGTACTTC
CDR3: CSARQLAGHQETQYF

length: 15
size: .
J: TRBJ1-5
D: .
V: TRBV10-3
DNA: TGTGCCATCAGTGAGAGCAGGGGTAGCAATCAGCCCCAGCATTTT
CDR3: CAISESRGSNQPQHF

length: 16
size: many
J: TRBJ2-3
D: TRBD2
V: TRBV5-1
DNA: TGCGCCAGCAGCTCCGGACTAGTAGGTAGCACAGATACGCAGTATTTT
CDR3: CASSSGLVGSTDTQYF

length: 15
size: few
J: TRBJ2-1
D: TRBD2
V: TRBV5-1
DNA: TGCGCCAGCAGCACGGGACTAGTGGCTGCGGATGAGCAGTTCTTC
CDR3: CASSTGLVAADEQFF

length: 14
size: many
J: TRBJ2-1
D: TRBD1
V: TRBV11-2
DNA: TGTGCCAGCAGCCCCTGGGACAGGGGGAATGAGCAGTTCTTC
CDR3: CASSPWDRGNEQFF

length: 13
size: .
J: TRBJ1-2
D: .
V: TRBV6-2/TRBV6-3
DNA: TGTGCCAGCACCAAAGGAGGGGCCTATGGCTGCACCTTC
CDR3: CASTKGGAYGCTF